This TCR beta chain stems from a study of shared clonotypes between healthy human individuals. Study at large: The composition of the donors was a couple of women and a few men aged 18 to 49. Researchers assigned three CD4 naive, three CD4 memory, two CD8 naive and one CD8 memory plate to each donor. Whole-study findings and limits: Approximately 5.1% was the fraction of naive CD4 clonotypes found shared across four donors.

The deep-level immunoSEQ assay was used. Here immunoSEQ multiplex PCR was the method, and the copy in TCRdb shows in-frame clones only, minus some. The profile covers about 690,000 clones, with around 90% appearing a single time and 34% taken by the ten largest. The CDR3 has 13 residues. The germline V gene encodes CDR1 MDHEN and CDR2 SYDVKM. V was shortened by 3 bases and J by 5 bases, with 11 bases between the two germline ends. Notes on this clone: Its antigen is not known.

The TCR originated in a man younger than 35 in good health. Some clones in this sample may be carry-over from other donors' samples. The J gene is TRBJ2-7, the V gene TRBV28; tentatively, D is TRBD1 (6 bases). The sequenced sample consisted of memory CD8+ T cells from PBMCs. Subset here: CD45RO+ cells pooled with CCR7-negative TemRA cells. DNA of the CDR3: TGTGCCAGCAGTTTGAGGGGGACCCACGAGCAGTACTTC. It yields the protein CASSLRGTHEQYF.